The 17 T cell receptor beta chains given below trace back to one sample, sequenced in a study of blood T cell repertoires in COVID-19. Libraries were prepared by immunoSEQ multiplex PCR; TCRdb keeps only in-frame clonotypes and omits some of them. The profile shows 250,000 or so clones, roughly 80% of them singletons. The material sequenced was PBMCs or T cells enriched from blood (not recorded which). These receptors originate from a man aged 45-65 years who had recovered from COVID-19.

This sequence joins TRBV18 and TRBJ2-3; D remains ambiguous. V was shortened by 2 bases and J by 0 bases, with 15 bases between the two germline ends. The germline CDR1 and CDR2 sequences are KGHSH and LQKENI. The CDR3 runs to 17 residues. The CDR3 loop reads CASSPRSAATSTDTQYF. The CDR3, as DNA: TGTGCCAGCTCACCAAGGTCGGCGGCTACTAGCACAGATACGCAGTATTTT.

The V and J genes are TRBV11-1 and TRBJ2-7, with 10 bases identical to TRBD2. V dropped 6 bases and J dropped 1; count of bases not matched to a gene: 3. The germline gives CDR1 SGHAT, CDR2 FQDESV (reference sequence). The CDR3 totals 14 residues. DNA for the CDR3: TGTGCCAGCAGAATAGCGGGGGGTTCCTACGAGCAGTACTTC. This gives the protein CASRIAGGSYEQYF.

This chain links TRBV11-2 with TRBJ2-7; tentatively, D is TRBD1 (5 bases). Trimming took off 1 base at V and 5 bases at J, with 15 bases between the two ends. Germline V gene sequence: CDR1 SGHAT, CDR2 FQNNGV. The CDR3 is made up of 15 amino acids. CDR3 nucleotide sequence: TGTGCCAGCAGCTTAGGGACCGACAACAGGAACGAGCAGTACTTC. Translated, it gives CASSLGTDNRNEQYF.

The gene calls are TRBV20-1 and TRBJ2-7; D is possibly TRBD2 (6 bases). This CDR3 has 15 residues. V lost 3 bases and J lost 3, with 18 bases in between. Germline V gene sequence: CDR1 DFQATT, CDR2 SNEGSKA (reference sequence). This CDR3 reads CSASNVRDPFYEQYF. The CDR3 DNA sequence: TGCAGTGCTAGTAATGTGCGGGACCCATTCTACGAGCAGTACTTC.

The V gene is TRBV28, the J gene TRBJ2-7, with TRBD1 matching over 8 bases. CDR3 length: 15 amino acids. Germline-derived CDR1 and CDR2 are MDHEN and SYDVKM. The junction had 10 bases not matched to a gene; V was cut back by 5 bases and J by 4 bases. The CDR3: CASSLTGQGLYEQYF. For the CDR3, the DNA is TGTGCCAGCAGTCTCACCGGACAGGGCTTATACGAGCAGTACTTC.

V gene TRBV27 combines with J gene TRBJ1-6; D might be TRBD1 (6 bases). Trimming shortened V by 6 bases and J by 8 bases, and 14 bases separated the two germline ends. The CDR3 length is 14 residues. Per germline, CDR1 MNHEY and CDR2 SMNVEV (reference sequence). The CDR3 protein is CASSPGGWHSPLHF. CDR3 bases: TGTGCCAGCAGCCCGGGGGGCTGGCATTCACCCCTCCACTTT.

The chain recombines TRBV5-1 with TRBJ1-1, with 7 bases matching TRBD1. Germline CDR1 and CDR2: SGHRS and YFSETQ. Trimming at V came to 3 bases and at J to 8 bases, leaving 13 bases not matched to a gene. The CDR3 covers 15 residues. The CDR3 sequence is CASSSGDRGKIEAFF. CDR3 coding DNA: TGCGCCAGCAGCTCGGGGGACAGAGGGAAGATAGAAGCTTTCTTT.

This chain connects TRBV15 to TRBJ2-7; D not certain. This CDR3 has 12 residues. The V gene's germline CDR1 is LNHNV and CDR2 YYDKDF (reference sequence). V was shortened by 5 bases and J by 3 bases, with 8 bases between the two germline ends. The chain's CDR3 is CATSLQDYEQYF. CDR3 sequence (DNA): TGTGCCACCAGCCTTCAGGACTACGAGCAGTACTTC.

The genes are TRBV7-2 and TRBJ2-1; a possible D gene is TRBD2 (5 bases). V was pared by 3 bases and J by 4 bases, with 13 bases between. Per the germline V gene, CDR1 is SGHTA and CDR2 is FQGNSA. CDR3 length: 15 residues. CDR3 nucleotide sequence: TGTGCCAGCAGCTTGGACCCAGCGGTATACAATGAGCAGTTCTTC. Translating gives CASSLDPAVYNEQFF.

The chain uses TRBV5-6 and TRBJ2-4; the match to TRBD2 covers 7 bases. With V trimmed by 4 bases and J by 12 bases, 10 bases remained unmatched. Germline V gives CDR1 SGHDT, CDR2 YYEEEE. The CDR3 covers 13 residues. The chain's CDR3 is CASSGPQGGNQYF. The CDR3, as DNA: TGTGCCAGCAGCGGACCGCAGGGAGGGAATCAGTACTTC. Looking up the rest from reference TRBV5-6 and TRBJ2-4 gives the full variable domain: DAGVTQSPTHLIKTRGQQVTLRCSPKSGHDTVSWYQQALGQGPQFIFQYYEEEERQRGNFPDRFSGHQFPNYSSELNVNALLLGDSALYLCASSGPQGGNQYFGAGTRLSVL.

This clone showed up just a few times. The chain couples TRBV5-1 to TRBJ2-2; a possible D gene is TRBD2 (7 bases). Trimming stripped 7 bases from V and 0 bases from J, with 13 bases between. From germline, CDR1 is SGHRS and CDR2 YFSETQ. CDR3 length equals 15 residues. Here the CDR3 reads CASQPGGTNTGELFF. DNA for the CDR3: TGCGCCAGCCAACCGGGGGGCACGAACACCGGGGAGCTGTTTTTT.

The chain employs TRBV24-1 and TRBJ2-7; 8 nucleotides agree with TRBD1. Germline V CDR1 and CDR2: KGHDR, SFDVKD. The junction had 5 bases not matched to a gene; V was cut back by 3 bases and J by 2 bases. This CDR3 has 15 amino acids. As DNA, the CDR3 is TGTGCCACCAGTGATCTCAAACAGGGGGCCTACGAGCAGTACTTC. It encodes CATSDLKQGAYEQYF.

V usage is TRBV15 and J usage is TRBJ2-5; 10 bases are a match to TRBD2. This CDR3 has 17 residues. The junction had 14 bases not matched to a gene; V was cut back by 5 bases and J by 5 bases. Germline V gives CDR1 LNHNV, CDR2 YYDKDF (reference sequence). Here the CDR3 DNA reads TGTGCCACCAGCCGCACGGGACTAGCGAACGTTGGGGAGACCCAGTACTTC. This codes for CATSRTGLANVGETQYF.

The chain carries TRBV25-1 and TRBJ2-3; D gene ambiguous. CDR1 and CDR2 from the germline V gene are MGHDK and SYGVNS. Trimming took 8 bases from V and 4 from J, leaving 7 bases between them. The CDR3 is 11 amino acids. Written as DNA, the CDR3 is TGTGCCAGCGCGGTTTCAGATACGCAGTATTTT. Its protein product is CASAVSDTQYF. Full variable domain (remainder filled in from reference TRBV25-1 and TRBJ2-3): EADIYQTPRYLVIGTGKKITLECSQTMGHDKMYWYQQDPGMELHLIHYSYGVNSTEKGDLSSESTVSRIRTEHFPLTLESARPSHTSQYLCASAVSDTQYFGPGTRLTVL.

The chain is built from TRBV7-3 and TRBJ2-5, with a weak D call TRBD1 (6 bases). Germline lookup yields CDR1 SGHTA and CDR2 FQGTGA. The length of the CDR3 is 15 residues. V was clipped by 1 base and J by 4 bases, with 13 bases between them. CDR3 DNA: TGTGCCAGCAGCTTAAGCACAGGGTTGGGAGAGACCCAGTACTTC. Residues: CASSLSTGLGETQYF.

The chain recombines TRBV19 with TRBJ2-7, with D tentatively TRBD2 (6 bases). Trimming cost V 10 bases and J 5 bases, with 18 bases left between them. Germline CDR1 LNHDA, CDR2 SQIVND (reference sequence). This CDR3 is built from 13 residues. DNA of the CDR3: TGTGCCACCCCAGGAGGGGTTAGCGACGAGCAGTACTTC. The encoded protein is CATPGGVSDEQYF. Complete variable domain (other parts from reference TRBV19 and TRBJ2-7): DGGITQSPKYLFRKEGQNVTLSCEQNLNHDAMYWYRQDPGQGLRLIYYSQIVNDFQKGDIAEGYSVSREKKESFPLTVTSAQKNPTAFYLCATPGGVSDEQYFGPGTRLTVT.

The chain has TRBV7-6 and TRBJ1-2; no clear D. V was shortened by 5 bases and J by 0 bases, with 10 bases between the two germline ends. CDR1 and CDR2 from the germline V gene are SGHVS and FNYEAQ. This CDR3 has 14 amino acids. This CDR3 reads CASSRHSTNYGYTF. As DNA, the CDR3 is TGTGCCAGCAGCAGACACAGCACTAACTATGGCTACACCTTC.